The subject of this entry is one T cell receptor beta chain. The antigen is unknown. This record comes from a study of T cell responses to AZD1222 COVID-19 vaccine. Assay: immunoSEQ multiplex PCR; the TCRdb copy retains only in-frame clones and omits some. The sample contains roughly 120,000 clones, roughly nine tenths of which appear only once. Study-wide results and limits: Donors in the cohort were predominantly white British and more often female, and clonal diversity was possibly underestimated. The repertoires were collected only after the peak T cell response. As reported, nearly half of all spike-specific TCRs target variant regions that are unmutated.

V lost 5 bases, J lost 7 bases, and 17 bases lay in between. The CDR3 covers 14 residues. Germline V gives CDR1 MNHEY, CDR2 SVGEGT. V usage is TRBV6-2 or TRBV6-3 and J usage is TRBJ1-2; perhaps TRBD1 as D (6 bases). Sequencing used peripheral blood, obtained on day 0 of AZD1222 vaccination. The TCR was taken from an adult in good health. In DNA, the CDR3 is TGTGCCAGCAGTACGGGACACGACTTGGGTGGCTACACCTTC. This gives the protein CASSTGHDLGGYTF.